The TCR beta chain under discussion was sequenced for a study of CD8 T cells in Susac syndrome. It was with random hexamers that roughly 0.45 to 1 ug RNA was reverse transcribed. TCR beta CDR3 was amplified by immunoSEQ covering 54 Vbeta and 13 Jbeta. TCRdb recomputed calls from the immunoSEQ multiplex PCR reads with MiXCR, one row per CDR3 protein. The sample includes 110,000 or so distinct CDR3 sequences, 90% to 95% of them seen just once. This CDR3 is 14 amino acids long. Per germline, CDR1 SGHRS and CDR2 YFSETQ. V lost 0 bases to trimming and J lost 3 bases; unmatched junction nucleotides: 0. CD8+ and CD4+ blood T cells underwent TCR beta sequencing. The authors negatively isolated CD8+ and CD4+ T cells and FACS-enriched TEMRA cells.

This TCR was recovered from a human donor with multiple sclerosis. Material for sequencing was CD4+ T cells from PBMCs. The V call is TRBV5-1, the J call TRBJ2-1; 7 bases match TRBD2. The CDR3 protein is CASSLGGGYNEQFF. CDR3 in DNA: TGCGCCAGCAGCTTGGGCGGGGGCTACAATGAGCAGTTCTTC.